One and the same sample provided the 32 T cell receptor beta chains below, sequenced in a study of blood T cell repertoires in COVID-19. The protocol was immunoSEQ multiplex PCR, while the TCRdb copy is restricted to in-frame clones and leaves out a portion. The table records 150,000 to 200,000 clones, 60% to 80% of them present only once. The sequencing sample was made of peripheral blood. The receptors derive from a woman in her 70s with acute or convalescent COVID-19.

V gene TRBV7-8 combines with J gene TRBJ2-2; D possibly corresponds to TRBD1 (5 bases). This CDR3 is built from 17 residues. V was cut by 5 bases and J by 5 bases, with 21 bases left in between. From germline, CDR1 is SGHVS and CDR2 FQNEAQ. The CDR3 here is CASSAFRGMRKTGELFF. In nucleotides, the CDR3 is TGTGCCAGCAGCGCCTTTAGGGGCATGCGGAAAACCGGGGAGCTGTTTTTT.

V usage is TRBV19 and J usage is TRBJ2-1; 8 bases are shared with TRBD2. CDR1 is LNHDA and CDR2 is SQIVND in the germline V gene (reference sequence). V was pared by 3 bases and J by 4 bases, with 2 bases of the junction left unmatched. The CDR3 loop spans 14 amino acids. The CDR3 sequence: CASSMASGYNEQFF. The CDR3 region has the DNA TGTGCCAGTAGTATGGCTAGCGGGTACAATGAGCAGTTCTTC.

The chain employs TRBV9 and TRBJ2-5; the D gene is possibly TRBD1 (5 bases). The germline V gene encodes CDR1 SGDLS and CDR2 YYNGEE. The CDR3 loop spans 15 amino acids. Trimming pared 1 base from V and 5 bases from J, leaving 15 bases between. The CDR3 spells CASSVNRAGPETQYF. The CDR3 coding sequence is TGTGCCAGCAGCGTAAATCGGGCAGGGCCCGAGACCCAGTACTTC.

This rearrangement joins TRBV29-1 to TRBJ1-5; D is uncertain. This CDR3 has 13 amino acids. Trimming took 0 bases from V and 5 from J, leaving 8 bases between them. The germline V gene encodes CDR1 SQVTM and CDR2 ANQGSEA. CDR3 sequence reads: CSVEDQADQPQHF. DNA of the CDR3: TGCAGCGTTGAAGATCAGGCAGATCAGCCCCAGCATTTT.

This clone was observed many times. The V and J genes are TRBV28 and TRBJ2-3; no clear D gene. This CDR3 has 12 residues. Per the germline V gene, CDR1 is MDHEN and CDR2 is SYDVKM. The V and J ends lost 3 bases and 6 bases respectively, with 7 bases between them. CDR3 residues: CASSFEVDTQYF. The CDR3 nucleotides read TGTGCCAGCAGTTTTGAGGTCGATACGCAGTATTTT. The full variable domain, rest sourced from reference TRBV28 and TRBJ2-3, is DVKVTQSSRYLVKRTGEKVFLECVQDMDHENMFWYRQDPGLGLRLIYFSYDVKMKEKGDIPEGYSVSREKKERFSLILESASTNQTSMYLCASSFEVDTQYFGPGTRLTVL.

This clone has a single count. J is TRBJ2-7 and V is TRBV5-5, with TRBD1 matching 7 bases. Germline assignment: CDR1 SGHKS and CDR2 YYEKEE (reference sequence). The ends lost 3 bases at V and 3 bases at J; junction bases unmatched: 6. The CDR3 sequence is 14 residues long. The CDR3 DNA reads TGTGCCAGCAGCTCGCCCCGGACAGGCTACGAGCAGTACTTC. Its translation is CASSSPRTGYEQYF.

This clone was seen only once. The J gene is TRBJ1-5, the V gene TRBV5-6, with 7 nucleotides matching TRBD1. The J segment lost 4 bases and the V segment lost 0 bases, leaving 1 base of the junction unmatched. The germline gives CDR1 SGHDT, CDR2 YYEEEE. CDR3 length: 14 amino acids. CDR3 nucleotides: TGTGCCAGCAGCTTGGCCAGGGGGAATCAGCCCCAGCATTTT. This encodes CASSLARGNQPQHF. The whole variable domain, filled in from reference TRBV5-6 and TRBJ1-5, reads DAGVTQSPTHLIKTRGQQVTLRCSPKSGHDTVSWYQQALGQGPQFIFQYYEEEERQRGNFPDRFSGHQFPNYSSELNVNALLLGDSALYLCASSLARGNQPQHFGDGTRLSIL.

CDR3 sequence: CASSRDRGNSNQPQHF. The CDR3 region has the DNA TGTGCCAGCAGTCGGGACAGGGGGAATAGCAATCAGCCCCAGCATTTT. This chain links TRBV5-6 with TRBJ1-5; 11 nucleotides match TRBD1. With 5 bases clipped from V and 0 bases from J, the junction kept 4 bases outside the gene matches. The CDR3 sequence is 16 residues long. From germline, CDR1 is SGHDT and CDR2 YYEEEE.

This chain connects TRBV7-8 to TRBJ2-1, with 11 bases matching TRBD2. There are 17 residues in the CDR3. The V and J ends lost 3 bases and 6 bases, in that order; junction bases with no gene match: 10. Germline CDR1 SGHVS, CDR2 FQNEAQ. For the CDR3, the DNA is TGTGCCAGCAGCTTGCTAGCGGGAGGAATTGTAACCAATGAGCAGTTCTTC. Amino acids: CASSLLAGGIVTNEQFF.

The genes are TRBV27 and TRBJ2-2; 8 bases map to TRBD2. The V gene end was trimmed by 6 bases and the J gene end by 5 bases; junction bases not matched to a gene: 2. CDR1 is MNHEY and CDR2 is SMNVEV in the germline V gene (reference sequence). The CDR3 has 13 amino acids. CDR3 nucleotides: TGTGCCAGCAGGCCTAGCGGGACCGGGGAGCTGTTTTTT. Protein sequence: CASRPSGTGELFF.

This sequence joins TRBV6-1 and TRBJ2-6; 14 nucleotides agree with TRBD2. The CDR3 covers 20 residues. In germline, CDR1 is MNHNS, CDR2 SASEGT. J lost 2 bases, V lost 3 bases, and 9 bases had no gene match. This CDR3 is CASSETPGLAGGAGANVLTF. The CDR3 region has the DNA TGTGCCAGCAGTGAGACGCCAGGACTAGCGGGAGGAGCTGGGGCCAACGTCCTGACTTTC.

The J gene is TRBJ1-1, the V gene TRBV9; D is undetermined. Germline V gives CDR1 SGDLS, CDR2 YYNGEE. The CDR3 has 15 amino acids. The V end was cut by 3 bases, the J end by 1 base, with 13 bases between. CDR3 coding DNA: TGTGCCAGCAGCGCCCCTGGCGGGAGGAACACTGAAGCTTTCTTT. Translated: CASSAPGGRNTEAFF.

The chain recombines TRBV24-1 with TRBJ2-2; 12 nucleotides agree with TRBD1. V lost 5 bases and J lost 8; bases outside the gene matches: 8. Germline CDR1 KGHDR, CDR2 SFDVKD. This CDR3 has 16 residues. The CDR3 nucleotides are TGTGCCACCAGTGGGGGACAGGGGGCTGAAATGGGGGAGCTGTTTTTT. Its translation is CATSGGQGAEMGELFF.

This rearrangement joins TRBV6-5 to TRBJ1-2, with TRBD1 identical over 9 bases. This CDR3 has 15 amino acids. CDR1 and CDR2 (germline): MNHEY, SVGAGI. Germline trimming cut 6 bases from V and 3 bases from J; bases unmatched to any gene: 8. CDR3 loop: CASRIQGASDYGYTF. As DNA, the CDR3 is TGTGCCAGCAGGATACAGGGGGCCAGTGACTATGGCTACACCTTC.

Written as DNA, the CDR3 is TGTGCCAGCACCCCGGACAGGGGAAGCAGCGAGCAGTACTTC. Translated, it gives CASTPDRGSSEQYF. This chain joins TRBV2 and TRBJ2-7; 9 bases agree with TRBD1. This CDR3 comprises 14 residues. Germline CDR1 is SNHLY and CDR2 is FYNNEI. With 7 bases clipped from V and 6 bases from J, the junction kept 10 bases outside the gene matches.

This clone appeared once. The chain combines TRBV21-1 with TRBJ2-2; TRBD2 is the table's D call and was not checked against the DNA. TRBV21-1 is an annotated pseudogene. This CDR3 spans 18 amino acids. The CDR3 bases are TGTGCCAGCAGCAAACTTATTTCGGGTAGCGGGAACACCGGGGAGCTGTTTTTT. This translates into CASSKLISGSGNTGELFF.

This sequence joins TRBV2 and TRBJ2-1; TRBD2 aligns across 12 bases. CDR3 length equals 15 residues. V dropped 5 bases and J dropped 6; count of bases not matched to a gene: 5. Germline loops: CDR1 SNHLY, CDR2 FYNNEI. DNA for the CDR3: TGTGCCAGCAGTTTACTAGCGGGAGGTGGCAATGAGCAGTTCTTC. It translates to CASSLLAGGGNEQFF.

As DNA, the CDR3 is TGTGCCAGCACCAGGGTAACTAATGAAAAACTGTTTTTT. It specifies CASTRVTNEKLFF. The V gene is TRBV2, the J gene TRBJ1-4, with a tentative D call TRBD1 (5 bases). V was shortened by 7 bases and J by 1 base, with 7 bases between the two germline ends. The germline V gene has CDR1 SNHLY and CDR2 FYNNEI. This CDR3 has 13 residues.

This clone appeared once. This sequence joins TRBV3-1 (or the pseudogene TRBV3-2) and TRBJ2-1, with D uncertain. Germline V CDR1 and CDR2: LGHDT, YNNKEL (reference sequence). The length of the CDR3 is 14 residues. Trimming removed 0 bases at V and 9 bases at J, with 12 bases between. The CDR3 sequence is CASSQDQPTSEQFF. DNA for the CDR3: TGTGCCAGCAGCCAAGATCAACCAACAAGTGAGCAGTTCTTC.

The V and J genes are TRBV29-1 and TRBJ1-1; TRBD1 agrees at 7 bases. CDR1 and CDR2 (germline): SQVTM, ANQGSEA. The CDR3 has 14 amino acids. V lost 4 bases and J lost 7; bases outside the gene matches: 12. The CDR3 loop is CSVGTGTEKYEAFF. CDR3 nucleotides: TGCAGCGTTGGGACCGGGACAGAGAAATATGAAGCTTTCTTT.

The chain employs TRBV7-3 and TRBJ2-2; D may be TRBD2 (6 bases). This CDR3 has 14 amino acids. Germline lookup yields CDR1 SGHTA and CDR2 FQGTGA. The V and J ends lost 6 bases and 2 bases respectively, with 10 bases between them. As DNA, the CDR3 is TGTGCCAGCAGGAGGGACTCCAACACCGGGGAGCTGTTTTTT. This encodes CASRRDSNTGELFF. Variable domain in full (rest from reference TRBV7-3 and TRBJ2-2): GAGVSQTPSNKVTEKGKYVELRCDPISGHTALYWYRQSLGQGPEFLIYFQGTGAADDSGLPNDRFFAVRPEGSVSTLKIQRTERGDSAVYLCASRRDSNTGELFFGEGSRLTVL.

The chain couples TRBV6-5 to TRBJ2-3; no clear D gene. This CDR3 is 13 amino acids long. In germline, CDR1 is MNHEY, CDR2 SVGAGI. V shed 8 bases and J shed 2 bases, with 11 bases lying between them. The CDR3 coding sequence is TGTGCCAGCTTCGATCGACACACAGATACGCAGTATTTT. Its translation is CASFDRHTDTQYF.

The V and J genes are TRBV6-2 or TRBV6-3 and TRBJ1-1; D not certain. The CDR3 totals 11 residues. V lost 5 bases to trimming and J lost 4 bases, with 5 bases between them. The germline CDR1 and CDR2 sequences are MNHEY and SVGEGT. The CDR3 DNA reads TGTGCCAGCAGTCTAGGCACTGAAGCTTTCTTT. Amino acid sequence: CASSLGTEAFF.

This clone was observed once. The genes are TRBV30 and TRBJ1-1, with D perhaps matching TRBD1 (5 bases). Germline V gene sequence: CDR1 GTSNPN, CDR2 SVGIG (reference sequence). V was cut by 3 bases and J by 0 bases, with 8 bases left in between. This CDR3 contains 13 residues. In DNA, the CDR3 is TGTGCCTGGAGATTGACAGTGAACACTGAAGCTTTCTTT. It yields the protein CAWRLTVNTEAFF.

For the CDR3, the DNA is TGCGCCAGCAGCCGCTCGGGGGATAACTATGGCTACACCTTC. Amino acid sequence: CASSRSGDNYGYTF. V gene TRBV5-1 combines with J gene TRBJ1-2; D may be TRBD1 (5 bases). The germline V gene has CDR1 SGHRS and CDR2 YFSETQ. This CDR3 spans 14 amino acids. Trimming pared 4 bases from V and 1 base from J, leaving 11 bases between. The whole variable domain, filled in from reference TRBV5-1 and TRBJ1-2, reads KAGVTQTPRYLIKTRGQQVTLSCSPISGHRSVSWYQQTPGQGLQFLFEYFSETQRNKGNFPGRFSGRQFSNSRSEMNVSTLELGDSALYLCASSRSGDNYGYTFGSGTRLTVV.

CDR3 protein: CASSLGPRGTDTQYF. The CDR3 region has the DNA TGCGCCAGCAGCTTGGGACCCCGGGGCACAGATACGCAGTATTTT. This rearrangement joins TRBV5-1 to TRBJ2-3; unclear D gene. CDR1 is SGHRS, CDR2 YFSETQ, per germline. With 0 bases removed from V and 1 base from J, the gap between germline ends came to 9 bases. The CDR3 runs 15 residues.

The chain couples TRBV9 to TRBJ1-2; 10 nucleotides agree with TRBD1. The V gene end was trimmed by 4 bases and the J gene end by 8 bases; junction bases not matched to a gene: 11. The CDR3 has 15 amino acids. Germline CDR1 is SGDLS and CDR2 is YYNGEE. The CDR3: CASSTRTGGLEGYTF. The CDR3 coding sequence is TGTGCCAGCAGCACAAGGACAGGGGGGTTGGAAGGCTACACCTTC.

V usage is TRBV30 and J usage is TRBJ1-2, with TRBD1 as a possible D gene (6 bases). CDR1 GTSNPN and CDR2 SVGIG come from the germline V gene (reference sequence). Between the trimmed V and J ends, which lost 2 bases and 7 bases, there was a span of 20 bases. The CDR3 loop spans 15 amino acids. In DNA, the CDR3 is TGTGCCTGGAGTCCAACACAGGGATACGGCGGTGGCTACACCTTC. Translated: CAWSPTQGYGGGYTF.

In this sample, this clone turned up many times. The V gene is TRBV6-6, the J gene TRBJ1-5; unclear D gene. The CDR3 extends over 13 amino acids. Germline V gene lookup returns CDR1 MNHNY and CDR2 SVGAGI (reference sequence). Trimming took 5 bases from V and 2 from J, leaving 7 bases between them. This chain's CDR3 is CASSNQGNQPQHF. The CDR3 DNA is TGTGCCAGCAGTAACCAGGGCAATCAGCCCCAGCATTTT.

The chain recombines TRBV30 with TRBJ2-3; D not certain. CDR1 is GTSNPN and CDR2 is SVGIG in the germline V gene (reference sequence). This CDR3 spans 15 amino acids. V was trimmed by 4 bases and J by 0 bases, leaving 14 bases between them. The DNA for the CDR3 is TGTGCCTGGACCAGCGCTGGCTATAGCACAGATACGCAGTATTTT. It translates to CAWTSAGYSTDTQYF. Full variable domain (missing parts from reference TRBV30 and TRBJ2-3): SQTIHQWPATLVQPVGSPLSLECTVEGTSNPNLYWYRQAAGRGLQLLFYSVGIGQISSEVPQNLSASRPQDRQFILSSKKLLLSDSGFYLCAWTSAGYSTDTQYFGPGTRLTVL.

This chain uses TRBV10-3 with TRBJ1-2; D is perhaps TRBD1 (6 bases). Germline V lookup: CDR1 ENHRY, CDR2 SYGVKD. The CDR3 spans 13 residues. Trimming removed 4 bases at V and 6 bases at J, with 12 bases between. This CDR3 reads CAISVLGADGYTF. The DNA for the CDR3 is TGTGCCATCAGTGTTCTGGGGGCGGATGGCTACACCTTC.

This clone was recorded once. The rearrangement joins TRBV10-1 to TRBJ2-1; TRBD1 matches 7 bases. Trimming removed 3 bases from V and 6 bases from J; junction bases left unmatched: 5. Germline CDR1 WNHNN, CDR2 SYGVQD (reference sequence). The CDR3 has 14 amino acids. CDR3 residues: CASSDDRASNEQFF. CDR3 DNA sequence: TGCGCCAGCAGTGATGACAGGGCGTCCAATGAGCAGTTCTTC.